The T cell receptor (beta chain) under discussion was sequenced for a study of blood T cell repertoires in COVID-19. As for the study in general: Some COVID-19 samples were acute and others convalescent; all came from the United States, Italy and Spain. Sources were T cells, B-cell-depleted T cells, or PBMCs; the material itself was cDNA or gDNA.

V gave up 3 bases and J gave up 4 bases, with 16 bases separating them. CDR1 LNHNV and CDR2 YYDKDF come from the germline V gene (reference sequence). The CDR3 sequence is 15 residues long. Per the original data handling: Reference gene primers were amplified, and this amplification served to estimate nucleated cell counts. Only in-frame clones appear in the TCRdb table, and some are missing; sequencing was by immunoSEQ multiplex PCR. V and J calls and clone size are as listed in that table; D and trimming were resolved from the DNA. The sample includes some 200,000 clones, approximately 89% of them seen just once.

The TCR originated in a woman aged 60 to 75 with acute or convalescent COVID-19. Material for sequencing was peripheral blood. This chain joins TRBV15 and TRBJ2-7; D may be TRBD1 (5 bases). CDR3 protein: CATSSQGTSRYEQYF. Written as DNA, the CDR3 is TGTGCCACCAGCAGTCAGGGAACGAGTAGGTACGAGCAGTACTTC.